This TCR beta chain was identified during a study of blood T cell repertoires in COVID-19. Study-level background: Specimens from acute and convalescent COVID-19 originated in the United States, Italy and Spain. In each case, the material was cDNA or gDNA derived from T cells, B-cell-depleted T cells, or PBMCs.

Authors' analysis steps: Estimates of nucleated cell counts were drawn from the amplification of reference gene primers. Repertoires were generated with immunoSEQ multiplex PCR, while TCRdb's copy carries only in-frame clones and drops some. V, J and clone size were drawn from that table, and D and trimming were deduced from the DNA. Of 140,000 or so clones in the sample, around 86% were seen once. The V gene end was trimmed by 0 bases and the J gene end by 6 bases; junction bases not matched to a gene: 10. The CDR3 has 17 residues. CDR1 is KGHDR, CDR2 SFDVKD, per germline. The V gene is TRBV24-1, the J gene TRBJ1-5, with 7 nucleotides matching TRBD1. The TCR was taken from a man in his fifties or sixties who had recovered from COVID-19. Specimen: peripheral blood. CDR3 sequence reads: CATSDLTQGNLGQPQHF. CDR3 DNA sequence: TGTGCCACCAGTGATTTGACACAGGGGAACCTCGGTCAGCCCCAGCATTTT.